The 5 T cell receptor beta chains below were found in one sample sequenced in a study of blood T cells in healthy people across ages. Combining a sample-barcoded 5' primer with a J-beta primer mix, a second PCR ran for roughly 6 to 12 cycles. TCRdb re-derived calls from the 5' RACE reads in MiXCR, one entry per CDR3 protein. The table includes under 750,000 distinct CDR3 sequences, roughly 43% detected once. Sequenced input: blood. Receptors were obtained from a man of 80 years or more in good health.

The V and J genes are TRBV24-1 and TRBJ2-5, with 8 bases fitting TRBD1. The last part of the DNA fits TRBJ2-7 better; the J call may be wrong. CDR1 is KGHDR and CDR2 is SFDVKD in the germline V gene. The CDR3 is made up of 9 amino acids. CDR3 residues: CAQGVEQYF. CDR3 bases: TGTGCACAGGGGGTCGAGCAGTACTTC.

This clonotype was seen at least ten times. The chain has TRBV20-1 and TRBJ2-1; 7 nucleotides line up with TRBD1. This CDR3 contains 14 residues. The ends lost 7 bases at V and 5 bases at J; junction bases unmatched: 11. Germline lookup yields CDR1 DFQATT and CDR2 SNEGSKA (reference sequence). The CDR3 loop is CSGTGGIYNNEQFF. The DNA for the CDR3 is TGCAGTGGGACAGGTGGCATTTACAACAATGAGCAGTTCTTC.

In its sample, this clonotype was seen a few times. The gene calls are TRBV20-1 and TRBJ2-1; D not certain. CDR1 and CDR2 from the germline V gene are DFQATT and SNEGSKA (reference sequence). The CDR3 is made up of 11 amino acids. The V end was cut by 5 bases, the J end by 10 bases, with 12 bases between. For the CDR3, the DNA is TGCAGTGCTGCCTTCATCCTGGAGCAGTTCTTC. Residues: CSAAFILEQFF.

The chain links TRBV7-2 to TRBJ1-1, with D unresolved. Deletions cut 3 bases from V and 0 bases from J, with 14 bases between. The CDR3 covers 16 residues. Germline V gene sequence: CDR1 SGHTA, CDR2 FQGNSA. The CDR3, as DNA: TGTGCCAGCAGCTTGGACGGCGCGGTAATGAACACTGAAGCTTTCTTT. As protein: CASSLDGAVMNTEAFF.

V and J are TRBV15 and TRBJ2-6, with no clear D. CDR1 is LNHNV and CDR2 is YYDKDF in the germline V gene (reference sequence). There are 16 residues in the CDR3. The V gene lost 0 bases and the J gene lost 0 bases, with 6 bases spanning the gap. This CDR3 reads CATSRDLGSGANVLTF. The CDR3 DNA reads TGTGCCACCAGCAGAGATCTCGGCTCTGGGGCCAACGTCCTGACTTTC.